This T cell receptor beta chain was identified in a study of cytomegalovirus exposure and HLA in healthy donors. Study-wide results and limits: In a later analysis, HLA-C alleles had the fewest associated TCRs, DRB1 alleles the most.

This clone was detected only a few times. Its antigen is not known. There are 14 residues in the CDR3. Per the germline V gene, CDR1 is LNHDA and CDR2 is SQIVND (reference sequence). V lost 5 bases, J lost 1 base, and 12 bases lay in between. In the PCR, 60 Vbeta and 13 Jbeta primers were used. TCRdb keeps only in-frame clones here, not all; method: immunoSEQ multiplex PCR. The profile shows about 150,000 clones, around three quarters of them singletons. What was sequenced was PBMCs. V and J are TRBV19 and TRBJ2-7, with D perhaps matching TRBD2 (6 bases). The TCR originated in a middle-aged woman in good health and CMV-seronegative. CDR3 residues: CASSQRAPSYEQYF. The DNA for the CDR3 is TGTGCCAGTAGTCAGCGGGCCCCTTCCTACGAGCAGTACTTC. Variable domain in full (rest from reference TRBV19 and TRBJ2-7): DGGITQSPKYLFRKEGQNVTLSCEQNLNHDAMYWYRQDPGQGLRLIYYSQIVNDFQKGDIAEGYSVSREKKESFPLTVTSAQKNPTAFYLCASSQRAPSYEQYFGPGTRLTVT.